The entry below gives a single T cell receptor beta chain sequence along with its context. Its antigen is still unknown. The sample originates from a study of T cell responses to AZD1222 COVID-19 vaccine. Regarding the study as a whole: Repertoires in all cases were sampled only once the peak T cell response had passed. Spike as a whole was targeted by vaccine-associated CD4 TCRs, dominant at 160-218 and 743-854.

The protocol was immunoSEQ multiplex PCR, while the TCRdb copy is restricted to in-frame clones and leaves out a portion. The repertoire consists of about 140,000 clones, with about 82% occurring once and the leading ten covering 5% to 5.5%. V shed 2 bases, J shed 0 bases, and the junction held 3 bases outside the gene matches. Germline V gives CDR1 SGHTS, CDR2 YDEGEE. CDR3 length: 15 amino acids. This sequence was found in an adult who received the AZD1222 COVID-19 vaccine. This chain links TRBV5-8 with TRBJ1-1; 8 bases are a match to TRBD1. This material consisted of peripheral blood, taken 28 days after the second AZD1222 dose. CDR3 sequence reads: CASSLQGGMNTEAFF. DNA of the CDR3: TGTGCCAGCAGCTTACAGGGGGGAATGAACACTGAAGCTTTCTTT.